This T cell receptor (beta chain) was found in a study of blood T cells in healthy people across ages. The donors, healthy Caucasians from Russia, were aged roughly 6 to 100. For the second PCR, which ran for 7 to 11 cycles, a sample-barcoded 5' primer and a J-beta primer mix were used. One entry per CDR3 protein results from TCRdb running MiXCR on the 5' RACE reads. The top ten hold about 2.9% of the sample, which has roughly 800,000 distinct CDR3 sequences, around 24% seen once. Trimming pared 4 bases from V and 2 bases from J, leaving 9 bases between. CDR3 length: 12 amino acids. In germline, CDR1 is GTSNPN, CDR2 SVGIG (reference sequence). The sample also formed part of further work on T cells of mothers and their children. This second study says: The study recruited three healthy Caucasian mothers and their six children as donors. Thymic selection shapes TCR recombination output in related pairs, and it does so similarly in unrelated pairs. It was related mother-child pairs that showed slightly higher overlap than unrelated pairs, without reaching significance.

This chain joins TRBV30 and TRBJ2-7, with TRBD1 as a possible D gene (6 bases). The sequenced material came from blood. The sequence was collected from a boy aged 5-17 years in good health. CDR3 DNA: TGTGCCTGGACAGGGGCGGCCTACGAGCAGTACTTC. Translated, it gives CAWTGAAYEQYF. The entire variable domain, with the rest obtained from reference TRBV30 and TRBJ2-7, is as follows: SQTIHQWPATLVQPVGSPLSLECTVEGTSNPNLYWYRQAAGRGLQLLFYSVGIGQISSEVPQNLSASRPQDRQFILSSKKLLLSDSGFYLCAWTGAAYEQYFGPGTRLTVT.